This TCR beta chain was sequenced for a study of blood T cell repertoires in COVID-19. The CDR3 sequence is 17 residues long. V lost 3 bases and J 4 bases, leaving 21 bases between the germline ends. From germline, CDR1 is MNHEY and CDR2 SMNVEV (reference sequence). Sequenced by immunoSEQ multiplex PCR; TCRdb stores in-frame clones only, minus some. Among fewer than 350,000 clones, 85% were seen once, and the ten largest hold roughly 2.5%. Participants spanned ages roughly 18 to 95 years and resided in about two dozen US areas. The TCR sequence derives from a woman aged 50 to 60 who had recovered from COVID-19. The rearrangement uses TRBV27 and TRBJ1-2; D might be TRBD1 (6 bases). The specimen sequenced was PBMCs or T cells enriched from blood (not recorded which). The CDR3 sequence is CASSFLPTGPRGYGYTF. The CDR3 bases are TGTGCCAGCAGTTTCCTACCGACAGGTCCAAGAGGCTATGGCTACACCTTC.